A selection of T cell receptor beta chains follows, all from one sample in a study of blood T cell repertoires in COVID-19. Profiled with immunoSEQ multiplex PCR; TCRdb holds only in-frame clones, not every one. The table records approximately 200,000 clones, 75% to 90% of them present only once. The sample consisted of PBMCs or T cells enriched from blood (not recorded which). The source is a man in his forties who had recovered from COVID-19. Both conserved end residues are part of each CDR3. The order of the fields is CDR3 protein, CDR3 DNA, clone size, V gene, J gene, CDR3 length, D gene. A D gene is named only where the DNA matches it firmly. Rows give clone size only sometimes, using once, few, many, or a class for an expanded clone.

CASRGQGLAGGPYEQYF	TGTGCCAGTAGAGGGCAGGGACTAGCGGGAGGGCCCTACGAGCAGTACTTC	few	TRBV19	TRBJ2-7	17	TRBD2
CASSPLRSSYNEQFF	TGTGCCAGCAGCCCCCTTAGGAGCTCCTACAATGAGCAGTTCTTC	-	TRBV7-8	TRBJ2-1	15	-
CASRGPGVDSNQPQHF	TGTGCCAGCAGAGGGCCGGGGGTCGATAGCAATCAGCCCCAGCATTTT	-	TRBV28	TRBJ1-5	16	-
CASSLGHSNQPQHF	TGTGCCAGCAGTTTGGGACATAGCAATCAGCCCCAGCATTTT	-	TRBV28	TRBJ1-5	14	-
CASSPSRGTGGTDTQYF	TGTGCCAGTAGTCCCTCCCGGGGGACAGGGGGCACAGATACGCAGTATTTT	once	TRBV19	TRBJ2-3	17	TRBD1
CSASQRNTGELFF	TGCAGTGCTAGTCAGCGGAACACCGGGGAGCTGTTTTTT	-	TRBV20-1	TRBJ2-2	13	-
CASSAMTSGRNEQFF	TGTGCCAGCAGCGCGATGACTAGCGGGCGTAATGAGCAGTTCTTC	-	TRBV9	TRBJ2-1	15	TRBD2
CSVGSLSGRAGNEQFF	TGCAGCGTTGGGTCTTTGAGCGGGAGGGCCGGAAATGAGCAGTTCTTC	many	TRBV29-1	TRBJ2-1	16	TRBD2
CASRLQGNGNQPQHF	TGTGCCAGCAGACTACAGGGTAATGGCAATCAGCCCCAGCATTTT	-	TRBV6-5	TRBJ1-5	15	-
CASSESGTGGSSPLHF	TGTGCCAGCAGTGAATCCGGGACAGGGGGCTCCTCACCCCTCCACTTT	-	TRBV25-1	TRBJ1-6	16	TRBD1
CASSRDRLNIQYF	TGTGCCAGTAGCCGGGACAGGTTAAACATTCAGTACTTC	-	TRBV19	TRBJ2-4	13	TRBD1
CAWSLNSGNTIYF	TGTGCCTGGAGTCTTAACTCTGGAAACACCATATATTTT	-	TRBV30	TRBJ1-3	13	-
CASNPFSGNTGELFF	TGCGCCAGCAATCCCTTTAGCGGTAACACCGGGGAGCTGTTTTTT	-	TRBV4-3	TRBJ2-2	15	-
CASSVDRNNEQFF	TGTGCCAGCAGCGTGGACAGAAACAATGAGCAGTTCTTC	-	TRBV7-8	TRBJ2-1	13	-
CASSFQPGQGWDGYTF	TGTGCCAGCAGTTTTCAACCGGGACAGGGGTGGGATGGCTACACCTTC	-	TRBV6-5	TRBJ1-2	16	TRBD1
CASAGQVKETQYF	TGTGCCAGCGCCGGACAGGTCAAAGAGACCCAGTACTTC	few	TRBV2	TRBJ2-5	13	TRBD1
CASSSTRTGGGEQYF	TGTGCCAGCAGCTCCACCCGGACAGGGGGCGGCGAGCAGTACTTC	few	TRBV11-2	TRBJ2-7	15	TRBD1
CASSVRQSPGGNTIYF	TGTGCCAGCAGCGTACGACAGTCGCCGGGCGGAAACACCATATATTTT	-	TRBV9	TRBJ1-3	16	-
CSARTGYEQYF	TGCAGTGCTAGAACAGGGTACGAGCAGTACTTC	-	TRBV20-1	TRBJ2-7	11	-
CASSIAGTGETEAFF	TGTGCCAGCAGCATTGCCGGGACAGGGGAAACTGAAGCTTTCTTT	-	TRBV9	TRBJ1-1	15	TRBD1
CASSPRIYEQYF	TGTGCCAGCAGCCCCAGGATCTACGAGCAGTACTTC	-	TRBV7-9	TRBJ2-7	12	-
CASSPPSRGRETQYF	TGTGCCAGCTCACCACCGTCCAGGGGGCGAGAGACCCAGTACTTC	-	TRBV18	TRBJ2-5	15	TRBD1
CASSRTSPGLSGETQYF	TGTGCCAGCAGCCGTACATCACCGGGACTATCGGGCGAGACCCAGTACTTC	-	TRBV9	TRBJ2-5	17	TRBD2